This T cell receptor beta chain was sequenced for a study of OX40 agonist ivuxolimab in advanced cancers. Turning to the study itself: One hepatocellular carcinoma and a couple of cutaneous melanoma patients partially responded.

Study-wide findings and caveats: CD4+ and CD8+ T cells in blood underwent clonal expansion by week 6 at 0.1 to 3.0 mg/kg. Low normalized T-cell clonal expansion also characterized some of the nonresponders. On average, a greater number of expanded clones characterised CD8+ T cells relative to CD4+.

This CDR3 is 16 amino acids long. The V gene's germline CDR1 is SGHRS and CDR2 YFSETQ. Trimming cost V 5 bases and J 2 bases, with 18 bases left between them. The table came from immunoSEQ multiplex PCR; TCRdb's copy has only in-frame clones and leaves some out. Among 60,000 to 85,000 clones listed, around 83% were seen once. Points on this clone: Its antigen remains unidentified.

Sequencing was performed on CD4+ or CD8+ T cells sorted from blood, taken in a trial of the OX40 agonist ivuxolimab. The chain couples TRBV5-1 to TRBJ2-3, with D possibly TRBD1 on 6 matching bases. This receptor was identified in an adult with an advanced solid tumor such as melanoma, head and neck, liver or kidney cancer. The CDR3: CASRGQGQLFTDTQYF. The DNA of the CDR3 is TGCGCCAGCAGAGGGCAGGGACAACTTTTCACAGATACGCAGTATTTT.